Sequencing of this T cell receptor beta chain was carried out in a study of molecular identifiers for immune sequencing clone quantification. Study at large: Replicates involved a five-way split of RNA from roughly 18,000 or 92,000 naive CD8 cells, with sequencing of four.

The germline gives CDR1 SEHNR, CDR2 FQNEAQ (reference sequence). The V gene lost 5 bases and the J gene lost 6 bases, with 11 bases spanning the gap. The CDR3 is 12 amino acids. TCRdb itself ran the PCR reads through MiXCR, one entry per CDR3 protein. The sample includes about half a million distinct CDR3 sequences, roughly 23% of them seen just once. Whole-study results and caveats: Clones above 20 RNA copies contained over 99% of effector molecules and under 1% of naive molecules. Spiked Jurkat TCR RNA equal to one cell could reportedly be picked out among some 1 million naive cells.

This clonotype showed up many times. Its antigen is undetermined. The material sequenced was naive CD8+ T cells from blood, with Jurkat cell RNA spiked in. As to subset: FACS-sorted CD8+CD4-CCR7+CD45RA+ naive T cells. This sequence originates from a human donor in good health. Some libraries in this study had Jurkat cell RNA spiked in. The V and J genes are TRBV7-9 and TRBJ2-7; D perhaps matches TRBD2 (5 bases). The CDR3 protein is CASSPRTAEQYF. The CDR3 DNA follows: TGTGCCAGCAGCCCCCGGACTGCCGAGCAGTACTTC.